This T cell receptor (beta chain) was retrieved from a study of blood T cell repertoires in COVID-19. Whole-study context: Italy, Spain and the United States were the sources of the convalescent and acute COVID-19 samples. Sample material is recorded as cDNA or gDNA derived from T cells, B-cell-depleted T cells, or PBMCs.

There are 14 residues in the CDR3. Germline lookup yields CDR1 GTSNPN and CDR2 SVGIG (reference sequence). The V gene lost 4 bases and the J gene lost 4 bases, with 15 bases spanning the gap. Some clones are missing from TCRdb's copy, which holds only in-frame ones; the method was immunoSEQ multiplex PCR. Here the sample spans roughly 100,000 clones, around 87% being singletons. Sequenced: peripheral blood. The chain uses TRBV30 and TRBJ2-3; possible D gene TRBD1, 6 bases. This TCR came from a man aged 50 to 60 with acute or convalescent COVID-19. The DNA for the CDR3 is TGTGCCTGGAACCAAGGGGGTGGGGCAGATACGCAGTATTTT. Translating it yields CAWNQGGGADTQYF.